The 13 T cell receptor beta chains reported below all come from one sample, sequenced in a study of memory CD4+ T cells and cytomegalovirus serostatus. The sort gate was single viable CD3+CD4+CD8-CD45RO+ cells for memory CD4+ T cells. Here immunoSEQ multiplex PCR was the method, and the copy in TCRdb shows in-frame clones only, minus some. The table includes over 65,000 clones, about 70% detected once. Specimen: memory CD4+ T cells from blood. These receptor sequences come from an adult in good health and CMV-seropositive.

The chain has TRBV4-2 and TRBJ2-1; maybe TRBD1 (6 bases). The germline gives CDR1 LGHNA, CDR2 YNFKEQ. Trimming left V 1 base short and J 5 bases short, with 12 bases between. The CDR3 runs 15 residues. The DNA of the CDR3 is TGTGCCAGCAGCCAAGGCCCACAGGGAGACAATGAGCAGTTCTTC. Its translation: CASSQGPQGDNEQFF.

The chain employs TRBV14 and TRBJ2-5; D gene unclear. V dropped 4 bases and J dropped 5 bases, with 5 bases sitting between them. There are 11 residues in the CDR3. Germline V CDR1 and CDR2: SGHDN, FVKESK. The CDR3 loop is CASSRAETQYF. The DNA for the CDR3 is TGTGCCAGCAGCCGGGCGGAGACCCAGTACTTC.

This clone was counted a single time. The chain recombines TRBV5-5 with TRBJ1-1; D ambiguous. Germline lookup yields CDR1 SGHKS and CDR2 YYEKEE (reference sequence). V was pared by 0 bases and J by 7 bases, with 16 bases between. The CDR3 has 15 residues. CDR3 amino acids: CASSLVSGWQGEAFF. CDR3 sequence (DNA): TGTGCCAGCAGCTTGGTGTCGGGGTGGCAAGGTGAAGCTTTCTTT. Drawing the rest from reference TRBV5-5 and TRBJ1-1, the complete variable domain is DAGVTQSPTHLIKTRGQQVTLRCSPISGHKSVSWYQQVLGQGPQFIFQYYEKEERGRGNFPDRFSARQFPNYSSELNVNALLLGDSALYLCASSLVSGWQGEAFFGQGTRLTVV.

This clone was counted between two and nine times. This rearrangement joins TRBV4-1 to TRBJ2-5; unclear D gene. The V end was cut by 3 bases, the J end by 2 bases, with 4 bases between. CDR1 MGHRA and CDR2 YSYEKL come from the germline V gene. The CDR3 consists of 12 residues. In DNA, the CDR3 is TGCGCCAGCAGCCAGCCACAAGAGACCCAGTACTTC. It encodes CASSQPQETQYF.

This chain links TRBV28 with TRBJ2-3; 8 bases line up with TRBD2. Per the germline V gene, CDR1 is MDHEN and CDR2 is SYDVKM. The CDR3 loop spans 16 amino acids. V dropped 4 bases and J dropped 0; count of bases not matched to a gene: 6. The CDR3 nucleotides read TGTGCCAGCAGTTATCTGACTAGCGCAAGCACAGATACGCAGTATTTT. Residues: CASSYLTSASTDTQYF.

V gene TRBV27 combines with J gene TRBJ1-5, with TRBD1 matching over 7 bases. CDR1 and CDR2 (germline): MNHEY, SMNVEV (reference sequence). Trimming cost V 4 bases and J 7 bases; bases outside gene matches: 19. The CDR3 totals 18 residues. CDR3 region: CASSSRPLTGKGGQPQHF. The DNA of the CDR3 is TGTGCCAGCAGTTCCCGACCCCTGACAGGGAAGGGGGGGCAGCCCCAGCATTTT.

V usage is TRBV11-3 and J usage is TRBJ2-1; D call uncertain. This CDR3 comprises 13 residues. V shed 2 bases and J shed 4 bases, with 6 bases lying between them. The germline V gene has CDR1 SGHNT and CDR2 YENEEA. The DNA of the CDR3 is TGTGCCAGCAGCTTATCCACGTACAATGAGCAGTTCTTC. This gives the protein CASSLSTYNEQFF.

This chain's CDR3 is CASSFELAGALYEQYF. The CDR3 DNA reads TGTGCCAGCAGCTTTGAACTAGCGGGAGCCCTCTACGAGCAGTACTTC. The rearrangement links TRBV5-5 to TRBJ2-7; 11 bases match TRBD2. V lost 2 bases to trimming and J lost 3 bases; unmatched junction nucleotides: 7. Germline V CDR1 and CDR2: SGHKS, YYEKEE (reference sequence). The CDR3 covers 16 residues.

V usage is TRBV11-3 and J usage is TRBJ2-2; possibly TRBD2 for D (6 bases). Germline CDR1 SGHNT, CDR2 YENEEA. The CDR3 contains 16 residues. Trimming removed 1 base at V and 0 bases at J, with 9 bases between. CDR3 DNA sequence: TGTGCCAGCAGCTTAGGTGGGGGGTCGAACACCGGGGAGCTGTTTTTT. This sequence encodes CASSLGGGSNTGELFF.

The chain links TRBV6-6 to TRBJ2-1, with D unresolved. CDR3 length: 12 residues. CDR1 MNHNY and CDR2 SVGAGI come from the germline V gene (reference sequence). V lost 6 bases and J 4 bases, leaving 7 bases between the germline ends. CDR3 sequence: CASRDQYNEQFF. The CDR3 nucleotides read TGTGCCAGCAGGGACCAATACAATGAGCAGTTCTTC.

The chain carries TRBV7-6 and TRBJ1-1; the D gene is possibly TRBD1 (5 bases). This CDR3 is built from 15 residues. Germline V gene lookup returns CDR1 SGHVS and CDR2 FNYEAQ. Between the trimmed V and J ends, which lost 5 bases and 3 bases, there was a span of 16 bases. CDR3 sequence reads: CASSTNHQGDTEAFF. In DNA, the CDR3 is TGTGCCAGCAGCACAAACCATCAGGGTGACACTGAAGCTTTCTTT.

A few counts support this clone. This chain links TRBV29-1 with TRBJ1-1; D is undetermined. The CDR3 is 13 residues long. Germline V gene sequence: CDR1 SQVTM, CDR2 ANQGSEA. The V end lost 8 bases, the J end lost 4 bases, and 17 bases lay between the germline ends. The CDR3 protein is CSYSRASGTEAFF. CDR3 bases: TGCAGCTACTCAAGGGCGTCGGGCACTGAAGCTTTCTTT.

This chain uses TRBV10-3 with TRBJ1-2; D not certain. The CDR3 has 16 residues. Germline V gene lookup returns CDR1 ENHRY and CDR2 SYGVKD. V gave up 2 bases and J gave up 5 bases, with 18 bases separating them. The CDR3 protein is CAISERPGREAYGYTF. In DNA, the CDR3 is TGTGCCATCAGTGAGCGACCGGGCCGTGAGGCTTATGGCTACACCTTC.